These 21 T cell receptor beta chains were all obtained from the same sample, sequenced in a study of shared clonotypes between healthy human individuals. The data were produced by immunoSEQ multiplex PCR, yet TCRdb's version contains in-frame clones alone and is incomplete. The sample lists about 2.3 million clones, 85% to 95% occurring once. Sequences were obtained from naive CD4+ T cells from PBMCs. Regarding subset: CD45RA+ positively selected. Source of these receptors: a man between 18 and 29 years old in good health. Some clones in this sample may be carry-over from other donors' samples.

V usage is TRBV7-2 and J usage is TRBJ2-1, with TRBD2 matching over 9 bases. V was pared by 1 base and J by 6 bases, with 7 bases of the junction left unmatched. In germline, CDR1 is SGHTA, CDR2 FQGNSA. CDR3 length equals 16 residues. The CDR3 DNA sequence: TGTGCCAGCAGCTTAGAGGGTAGCGGGAGCCCCAATGAGCAGTTCTTC. It codes for CASSLEGSGSPNEQFF.

This clone has a single count. The chain is built from TRBV4-1 and TRBJ2-4, with 9 bases fitting TRBD2. This CDR3 is 20 amino acids long. V shed 0 bases, J shed 0 bases, and the junction held 12 bases outside the gene matches. Germline V gene data show CDR1 as MGHRA and CDR2 as YSYEKL. The CDR3 sequence is CASSQDQQTSGFLAKNIQYF. In DNA, the CDR3 is TGCGCCAGCAGCCAAGATCAGCAGACTAGCGGATTCTTAGCCAAAAACATTCAGTACTTC.

The chain has TRBV18 and TRBJ2-5, with a possible D match to TRBD1 (5 bases). V was cut by 6 bases and J by 4 bases, with 18 bases left in between. The CDR3 extends over 15 amino acids. Germline V gene data show CDR1 as KGHSH and CDR2 as LQKENI. CDR3 sequence (DNA): TGTGCCAGCTCGCCAGGCTGGGGTAGGGGAGAGACCCAGTACTTC. Protein sequence: CASSPGWGRGETQYF.

V usage is TRBV4-2 and J usage is TRBJ2-7; D remains unclear. Deletions cut 1 base from V and 3 bases from J, with 10 bases between. The CDR3 length is 14 residues. Germline V gene lookup returns CDR1 LGHNA and CDR2 YNFKEQ. The CDR3 protein is CASSQAGKLYEQYF. The CDR3 coding sequence is TGTGCCAGCAGCCAAGCTGGGAAACTCTACGAGCAGTACTTC.

The genes are TRBV19 and TRBJ2-3; TRBD2 matches 8 bases. Trimming cost V 5 bases and J 2 bases; bases outside gene matches: 9. This CDR3 contains 16 residues. The germline gives CDR1 LNHDA, CDR2 SQIVND (reference sequence). CDR3 residues: CASSPPLAALTDTQYF. Written as DNA, the CDR3 is TGTGCCAGTAGTCCCCCACTAGCGGCCCTCACAGATACGCAGTATTTT.

This rearrangement joins TRBV11-2 to TRBJ2-3, with D unclear. Trimming stripped 5 bases from V and 2 bases from J, with 14 bases between. CDR3 length equals 15 residues. CDR1 SGHAT and CDR2 FQNNGV come from the germline V gene. CDR3 in amino acids: CASSPRSPNTDTQYF. CDR3 nucleotide sequence: TGTGCCAGCAGCCCAAGGAGTCCAAACACAGATACGCAGTATTTT.

V gene TRBV28 combines with J gene TRBJ2-1, with 9 bases matching TRBD1. The ends lost 5 bases at V and 9 bases at J; junction bases unmatched: 11. The CDR3 extends over 15 amino acids. The germline V gene encodes CDR1 MDHEN and CDR2 SYDVKM. The CDR3 coding sequence is TGTGCCAGCAGTCTATTAAACAGGGGGCTGGGTGAGCAGTTCTTC. Encoded protein: CASSLLNRGLGEQFF.

The J gene is TRBJ2-5, the V gene TRBV13, with 9 bases matching TRBD2. Germline CDR1 PRHDT, CDR2 FYEKMQ (reference sequence). This CDR3 is built from 14 residues. V lost 5 bases and J lost 5; bases outside the gene matches: 6. The DNA for the CDR3 is TGTGCCAGCAGCCCCATGAGCGGGGGGGAGACCCAGTACTTC. It specifies CASSPMSGGETQYF.

This clone appeared a single time. The J gene is TRBJ1-5, the V gene TRBV5-8, with TRBD1 matching over 12 bases. Trimming took 4 bases from V and 4 from J; bases not matched to a gene: 9. The CDR3 consists of 17 residues. The germline V gene has CDR1 SGHTS and CDR2 YDEGEE. CDR3 sequence reads: CASSPGQGATLNQPQHF. The CDR3 region has the DNA TGTGCCAGCAGCCCGGGACAGGGGGCGACGTTAAATCAGCCCCAGCATTTT.

The J gene is TRBJ2-7, the V gene TRBV2; D is unclear. The CDR3 contains 16 residues. Per germline, CDR1 SNHLY and CDR2 FYNNEI. Trimming took off 3 bases at V and 0 bases at J, with 15 bases between the two ends. The CDR3 is CASSEGPLQSSYEQYF. The CDR3 coding sequence is TGTGCCAGCAGTGAGGGTCCCTTACAGAGCTCCTACGAGCAGTACTTC.

The chain combines TRBV10-2 with TRBJ1-1, with D unclear. Per germline, CDR1 WSHSY and CDR2 SAAADI. This CDR3 contains 15 residues. V was pared by 3 bases and J by 0 bases, with 11 bases between. The CDR3 region has the DNA TGCGCCAGCAGTGACGGCGACGGACTGAACACTGAAGCTTTCTTT. Its translation: CASSDGDGLNTEAFF.

The chain has TRBV5-1 and TRBJ2-3, with TRBD2 identical over 8 bases. The CDR3 sequence is 17 residues long. Germline V gene data show CDR1 as SGHRS and CDR2 as YFSETQ. The V and J ends lost 0 bases and 6 bases, in that order; junction bases with no gene match: 12. CDR3 bases: TGCGCCAGCAGCTTGGCCTCGAGCGGGAGTTTGGGGGATACGCAGTATTTT. Translation: CASSLASSGSLGDTQYF.

V and J are TRBV9 and TRBJ2-7; D gene ambiguous. Looked up from germline, CDR1 is SGDLS and CDR2 is YYNGEE. Trimming removed 0 bases from V and 3 bases from J, with 10 bases in between. The CDR3 covers 14 residues. CDR3 loop: CASSVGGSNYEQYF. CDR3 coding DNA: TGTGCCAGCAGCGTAGGTGGCAGCAACTACGAGCAGTACTTC.

The chain couples TRBV18 to TRBJ2-3; no clear D gene. Germline V gives CDR1 KGHSH, CDR2 LQKENI. Trimming removed 0 bases from V and 10 bases from J, with 17 bases in between. The CDR3 consists of 15 residues. CDR3 region: CASSPPLKVLIAQYF. As DNA, the CDR3 is TGTGCCAGCTCACCACCGTTGAAGGTCTTAATCGCGCAGTATTTT.

The chain has TRBV5-1 and TRBJ1-4; unclear D gene. Germline CDR1 and CDR2: SGHRS and YFSETQ. This CDR3 contains 13 residues. V was trimmed by 3 bases and J by 7 bases, leaving 10 bases between them. CDR3 loop: CASSSGMGEKLFF. The CDR3 DNA follows: TGCGCCAGCAGCTCAGGTATGGGTGAAAAACTGTTTTTT. Full variable domain (outside the CDR3, taken from reference TRBV5-1 and TRBJ1-4): KAGVTQTPRYLIKTRGQQVTLSCSPISGHRSVSWYQQTPGQGLQFLFEYFSETQRNKGNFPGRFSGRQFSNSRSEMNVSTLELGDSALYLCASSSGMGEKLFFGSGTQLSVL.

The J gene is TRBJ2-5, the V gene TRBV6-1; D ambiguous. The CDR3 has 14 residues. Germline assignment: CDR1 MNHNS and CDR2 SASEGT. V lost 1 base and J lost 4, with 10 bases in between. The CDR3 DNA reads TGTGCCAGCAGTGAAGGTGGTCTCAGAGAGACCCAGTACTTC. Translated, it gives CASSEGGLRETQYF.

The rearrangement links TRBV6-1 to TRBJ2-7, with a weak D call TRBD1 (5 bases). The CDR3 sequence is 17 residues long. Germline loops: CDR1 MNHNS, CDR2 SASEGT. V lost 0 bases to trimming and J lost 0 bases, with 15 bases between them. The CDR3 region is CASSEALFRQGSYEQYF. CDR3 nucleotides: TGTGCCAGCAGTGAAGCGCTATTTCGGCAGGGCTCCTACGAGCAGTACTTC.

V gene TRBV27 combines with J gene TRBJ2-2; D is possibly TRBD1 (6 bases). The length of the CDR3 is 15 residues. With 6 bases removed from V and 5 bases from J, the gap between germline ends came to 16 bases. Germline CDR1 reads MNHEY; CDR2 reads SMNVEV (reference sequence). CDR3 region: CASRLDRSRTGELFF. CDR3 DNA: TGTGCCAGCAGACTCGACAGGAGTCGGACCGGGGAGCTGTTTTTT.

The J gene is TRBJ2-1, the V gene TRBV2; D not certain. Germline CDR1 is SNHLY and CDR2 is FYNNEI. The CDR3 has 10 residues. Trimming removed 5 bases at V and 8 bases at J, with 4 bases between. CDR3 residues: CASSRHEQFF. The CDR3 nucleotides are TGTGCCAGCAGTCGCCATGAGCAGTTCTTC.

The V call is TRBV7-2, the J call TRBJ2-5; 10 bases are shared with TRBD2. Germline CDR1 is SGHTA and CDR2 is FQGNSA. This CDR3 spans 16 amino acids. V lost 2 bases and J lost 5; bases outside the gene matches: 8. CDR3 loop: CASSLFSGRGSETQYF. DNA of the CDR3: TGTGCCAGCAGCTTATTCAGCGGGAGGGGATCGGAGACCCAGTACTTC.

A remark on this clone: The same CDR3 can be traced to other DNA sequences in this sample. The rearrangement links TRBV9 to TRBJ2-5; a weak D match, TRBD2 (5 bases). Germline loops: CDR1 SGDLS, CDR2 YYNGEE. Trimming shortened V by 3 bases and J by 5 bases, and 14 bases separated the two germline ends. This CDR3 comprises 14 residues. Here the CDR3 DNA reads TGTGCCAGCAGCGCCAGCGGAGGCCGGGAGACCCAGTACTTC. Its protein product is CASSASGGRETQYF.